One and the same sample provided the 18 T cell receptor beta chains below, sequenced in a study of blood T cells in healthy people across ages (dated by TCRdb to 2014 to 2015). Libraries came from 5' RACE. This sample was sequenced with an Illumina HiSeq 2500. The second PCR ran for roughly 7 to 11 cycles and used a J-beta primer mix along with a sample-barcoded 5' primer. In-frame beta chains were kept once TCRdb had trimmed the public reads at Q25 with fastp and called clones with MiXCR. Each record represents a unique CDR3 protein, reported with the most common genes and DNA among its rows. The sample records some 900,000 distinct CDR3 sequences, under 30% of which are singletons. Around 16% of the sample comes from the top ten. Sequencing input: blood. The receptors stem from a woman older than 75 in good health.

This clonotype was seen a few times. The chain employs TRBV6-2 or TRBV6-3 and TRBJ2-5; tentatively, D is TRBD1 or TRBD2 (5 bases each). Germline V gene sequence: CDR1 MNHEY, CDR2 SVGEGT. Trimming cost V 8 bases and J 3 bases, with 19 bases left between them. There are 15 residues in the CDR3. The CDR3 is CASAQGAGPKETQYF. CDR3 DNA sequence: TGTGCCAGCGCCCAAGGGGCGGGTCCGAAAGAGACCCAGTACTTC.

This clonotype has just a few counts. This CDR3 reads CAISDGLNTEAFF. CDR3 bases: TGTGCCATCAGTGATGGGCTGAACACTGAAGCTTTCTTT. This sequence joins TRBV10-3 and TRBJ1-1; D is ambiguous. V was cut by 3 bases and J by 0 bases, with 5 bases left in between. Germline CDR1 and CDR2: ENHRY and SYGVKD. The CDR3 contains 13 residues.

This clonotype was counted many times. This chain joins TRBV4-3 and TRBJ2-4, with 10 bases fitting TRBD2. This CDR3 has 17 amino acids. The ends lost 0 bases at V and 0 bases at J; junction bases unmatched: 2. Germline V gene lookup returns CDR1 LGHNA and CDR2 YSLEER. The CDR3 sequence: CASSQEAGGVAKNIQYF. The CDR3 DNA is TGCGCCAGCAGCCAAGAAGCGGGGGGGGTAGCCAAAAACATTCAGTACTTC.

There are many counts of this clonotype. The chain recombines TRBV20-1 with TRBJ2-3, with D possibly being TRBD1 (5 bases). Trimming took off 2 bases at V and 0 bases at J, with 12 bases between the two ends. The CDR3 covers 15 residues. Germline V CDR1 and CDR2: DFQATT, SNEGSKA (reference sequence). Here the CDR3 reads CSARKGSGSTDTQYF. DNA for the CDR3: TGCAGTGCTAGAAAGGGGTCGGGCAGCACAGATACGCAGTATTTT.

This clonotype was detected many times. The chain uses TRBV4-3 and TRBJ2-1, with 11 bases that match TRBD1. In germline, CDR1 is LGHNA, CDR2 YSLEER. J was trimmed by 2 bases and V by 5 bases; bases with no gene match: 5. This CDR3 is built from 16 residues. The CDR3 DNA sequence: TGCGCCAGCAGCGTCCGGGACAGGGGGGCCTACAATGAGCAGTTCTTC. Translating gives CASSVRDRGAYNEQFF.

The sample holds many counts of this clonotype. The chain employs TRBV27 and TRBJ1-2, with 7 bases that match TRBD1. This CDR3 is built from 16 residues. CDR1 is MNHEY and CDR2 is SMNVEV in the germline V gene (reference sequence). Losses at the gene ends were 2 bases for V and 0 bases for J; bases not matched to a gene: 6. CDR3 sequence: CASSLQGVVSNYGYTF. The CDR3, as DNA: TGTGCCAGCAGTTTACAGGGGGTTGTTTCTAACTATGGCTACACCTTC.

A few counts support this clonotype. The chain recombines TRBV7-2 with TRBJ1-1; 7 bases map to TRBD1. The CDR3 covers 17 residues. Trimming took 1 base from V and 5 from J; bases not matched to a gene: 13. Germline V gene data show CDR1 as SGHTA and CDR2 as FQGNSA. This chain's CDR3 is CASSLVTGTAVLTEAFF. In DNA, the CDR3 is TGTGCCAGCAGCTTAGTCACAGGGACAGCCGTTTTGACTGAAGCTTTCTTT.

A few counts support this clonotype. The J gene is TRBJ1-5, the V gene TRBV27; D call uncertain. This CDR3 spans 15 amino acids. The germline V gene has CDR1 MNHEY and CDR2 SMNVEV (reference sequence). V lost 0 bases, J lost 2 bases, and 8 bases lay in between. The CDR3 DNA reads TGTGCCAGCAGTTTATCCGGGTTCGGCAATCAGCCCCAGCATTTT. Amino acid sequence: CASSLSGFGNQPQHF.

This clonotype came up many times. This chain joins TRBV28 and TRBJ2-7; D assignment may be TRBD1 or TRBD2 (5 bases each). The CDR3 runs to 13 residues. Germline V gene data show CDR1 as MDHEN and CDR2 as SYDVKM. Between the trimmed V and J ends, which lost 10 bases and 5 bases, there was a span of 18 bases. CDR3: CATIGQGENEQYF. In DNA, the CDR3 is TGTGCCACTATAGGGCAGGGAGAGAACGAGCAGTACTTC.

The V gene is TRBV12-3 or TRBV12-4, the J gene TRBJ2-4; D not certain. The CDR3 consists of 15 residues. Deletions cut 3 bases from V and 3 bases from J, with 12 bases between. The CDR3, as DNA: TGTGCCAGCAGTTTTACTAACACAAACAAAAACATTCAGTACTTC. It codes for CASSFTNTNKNIQYF.

This chain links TRBV30 with TRBJ1-2; D not resolved. The V end was cut by 8 bases, the J end by 4 bases, with 11 bases between. There are 11 residues in the CDR3. Per the germline V gene, CDR1 is GTSNPN and CDR2 is SVGIG (reference sequence). The CDR3 here is CAGRGVYGYTF. CDR3 in DNA: TGTGCCGGCCGTGGGGTCTATGGCTACACCTTC.

This clonotype has a count of ten or more. The genes are TRBV12-3 or TRBV12-4 and TRBJ2-4, with a weak D call TRBD2 (6 bases). Trimming pared 6 bases from V and 4 bases from J, leaving 7 bases between. The CDR3 loop spans 12 amino acids. Here the CDR3 reads CASSRGKNIQYF. The CDR3 nucleotides read TGTGCCAGCAGCCGGGGGAAAAACATTCAGTACTTC.

This clonotype appeared once. The CDR3 DNA reads as TGTGCCAGCAGCCGCTTAGAGGGCAATGAGCAGTTCTTC. This translates into CASSRLEGNEQFF. The chain employs TRBV6-5 and TRBJ2-1; D possibly corresponds to TRBD2 (5 bases). Germline V CDR1 and CDR2: MNHEY, SVGAGI. V lost 6 bases to trimming and J lost 6 bases, with 12 bases between them. This CDR3 is 13 amino acids long.

This clonotype was counted between two and nine times. A much larger clone sits a single nucleotide away, making a read error possible. This sequence joins TRBV10-3 and TRBJ1-2; TRBD1 matches at 9 bases. Germline lookup yields CDR1 ENHRY and CDR2 SYGVKD. Trimming took 6 bases from V and 8 from J; bases not matched to a gene: 7. There are 13 residues in the CDR3. The CDR3 region has the DNA TGTGCCATCAGAAACAGGGGGCGGGAAGGCTACACCTTC. Amino acid sequence: CAIRNRGREGYTF.

This clonotype was detected only a few times. J is TRBJ2-2 and V is TRBV6-1; D may be TRBD1 (6 bases). The V gene lost 4 bases and the J gene lost 2 bases, with 11 bases spanning the gap. CDR1 is MNHNS, CDR2 SASEGT, per germline. The CDR3 totals 15 residues. The CDR3 bases are TGTGCCAGCAGTGGTAGGGGACAAAACACCGGGGAGCTGTTTTTT. This translates into CASSGRGQNTGELFF.

This clonotype came up many times. CDR3 in DNA: TGTGCCAGCAGCCCGCCGAGGGGCTCGGCCTACGAGCAGTACTTC. This sequence encodes CASSPPRGSAYEQYF. The chain uses TRBV7-9 and TRBJ2-7, with D possibly being TRBD1 or TRBD2 (5 bases each). This CDR3 is built from 15 residues. Trimming cost V 5 bases and J 2 bases, with 16 bases left between them. In germline, CDR1 is SEHNR, CDR2 FQNEAQ (reference sequence).

In its sample, this clonotype was seen many times. The chain joins TRBV6-2 or TRBV6-3 to TRBJ2-7; D may be TRBD2 (6 bases). V shed 6 bases and J shed 3 bases, with 18 bases lying between them. Germline V gene sequence: CDR1 MNHEY, CDR2 SVGEGT. CDR3 length: 15 residues. The CDR3 region has the DNA TGTGCCAGCAGAAACGGGGGAAGGGCCAACTACGAGCAGTACTTC. Its protein product is CASRNGGRANYEQYF.

This clonotype was found a few times. The chain carries TRBV24-1 and TRBJ2-5; 12 bases align to TRBD1. V lost 3 bases and J lost 11; bases outside the gene matches: 9. Germline CDR1 KGHDR, CDR2 SFDVKD. The CDR3 covers 15 residues. The CDR3 spells CATSDAGQGAREQYF. The CDR3 region has the DNA TGTGCCACCAGTGATGCGGGACAGGGGGCGCGGGAGCAGTACTTC.